These T cell receptor beta chains were read from a single sample in a study of cytomegalovirus exposure and HLA in healthy donors. Repertoires were generated with immunoSEQ multiplex PCR, while TCRdb's copy carries only in-frame clones and drops some. The sample gives roughly 180,000 clones, about 89% of which show up once; around 7.2% is in the top ten. Sequenced input: PBMCs. The receptors derive from a man aged 25-45 years in good health and CMV-seropositive. The CDR3 runs from the conserved cysteine through the conserved F or W. The D gene is left open where the match is weak. For some rows the clone size is stated as once, few or many, or as a class when expanded; others skip it.

>NA|few|TRBJ1-2|TRBV6-5
CASSYSRGANYGYTF
TGTGCCAGCAGTTACTCCCGGGGAGCTAACTATGGCTACACCTTC
>TRBD2|NA|TRBJ2-7|TRBV27
CASSEASGSDEQYF
TGTGCCAGCAGTGAAGCTAGCGGGAGTGACGAGCAGTACTTC
>NA|NA|TRBJ1-4|TRBV6-1
CASSETGGFGEKLFF
TGTGCCAGCAGTGAGACGGGGGGCTTTGGTGAAAAACTGTTTTTT
>TRBD2|NA|TRBJ2-1|TRBV5-1
CASSFRSGRVDEQFF
TGCGCCAGCAGCTTTAGGAGCGGGAGGGTAGATGAGCAGTTCTTC
>TRBD2|NA|TRBJ2-7|TRBV6-5
CASTSGTSGSYEQYF
TGTGCCAGCACTAGTGGGACTAGCGGGTCCTACGAGCAGTACTTC
>TRBD1|NA|TRBJ2-7|TRBV27
CASSTGGFYEQYF
TGTGCCAGCAGTACAGGGGGCTTCTACGAGCAGTACTTC
>NA|NA|TRBJ2-3|TRBV4-2
CASSQSGREEDTQYF
TGTGCCAGCAGCCAATCGGGCAGGGAGGAGGATACGCAGTATTTT
>NA|NA|TRBJ1-6|TRBV27
CASRKTDQRFFSPLHF
TGTGCCAGCAGGAAAACGGACCAAAGGTTTTTTTCACCCCTCCACTTT
>NA|NA|TRBJ1-5|TRBV20-1
CSARDRRAQHF
TGCAGTGCTAGAGATAGGAGGGCGCAGCATTTT
>TRBD1|few|TRBJ2-7|TRBV29-1
CSVETGDTSYEQYF
TGCAGCGTGGAAACAGGGGATACTTCCTACGAGCAGTACTTC
>NA|NA|TRBJ2-7|TRBV9
CASSATGSTYEQYF
TGTGCCAGCAGCGCCACAGGGAGCACCTACGAGCAGTACTTC
>NA|NA|TRBJ2-1|TRBV6-1
CASSEGVTGYNEQFF
TGTGCCAGCAGTGAAGGGGTGACAGGATACAATGAGCAGTTCTTC
>NA|once|TRBJ1-2|TRBV29-1
CSVEDPRGYTF
TGCAGCGTTGAAGATCCCCGTGGCTACACCTTC
>NA|once|TRBJ2-1|TRBV7-9
CASSFGDINEQFF
TGTGCCAGCAGCTTTGGAGATATCAATGAGCAGTTCTTC